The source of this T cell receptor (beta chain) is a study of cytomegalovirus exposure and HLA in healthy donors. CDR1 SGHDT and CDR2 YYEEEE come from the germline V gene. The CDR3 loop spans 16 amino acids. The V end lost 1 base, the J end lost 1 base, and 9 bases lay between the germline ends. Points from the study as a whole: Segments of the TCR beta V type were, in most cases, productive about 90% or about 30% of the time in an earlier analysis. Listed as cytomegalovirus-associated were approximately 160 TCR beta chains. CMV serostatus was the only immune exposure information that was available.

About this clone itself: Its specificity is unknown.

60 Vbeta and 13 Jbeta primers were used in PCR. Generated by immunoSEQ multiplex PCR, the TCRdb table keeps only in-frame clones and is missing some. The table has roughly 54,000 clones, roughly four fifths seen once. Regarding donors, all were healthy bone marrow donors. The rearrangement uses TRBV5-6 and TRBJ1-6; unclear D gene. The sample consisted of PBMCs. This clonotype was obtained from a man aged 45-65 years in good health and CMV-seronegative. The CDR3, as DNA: TGTGCCAGCAGCTTGAGGAGGTCATCCTATAATTCACCCCTCCACTTT. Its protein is CASSLRRSSYNSPLHF.